The entry that follows covers one T cell receptor beta chain sequence. The antigen remains unidentified. Each cell subset's genomic DNA was divided evenly among several immunoSEQ plates. Clones were sequenced by immunoSEQ multiplex PCR, and TCRdb holds only the in-frame ones, with some missing. Of fewer than 2.5 million clones in the sample, 93% are singletons; the top ten hold about 0.39%. The data stem from a study of shared clonotypes between healthy human individuals. General study results and limits: Unshared clonotypes carried lower generation probabilities than those common to all four donors. A limitation of the genetic and exposure-history diversity represented arose from few donors.

Material: naive CD4+ T cells from PBMCs. Regarding subset: CD45RA+ positively selected. This receptor was taken from a man aged 18-30 years in good health. Some clones in this sample may be carry-over from other donors' samples.

CDR3 sequence (DNA): TGTGCCAGCAGTGTAAGGCACTACGAGCAGTACTTC. Its translation: CASSVRHYEQYF. The chain couples TRBV2 to TRBJ2-7; D not resolved. The CDR3 loop spans 12 amino acids. Per germline, CDR1 SNHLY and CDR2 FYNNEI. V gave up 4 bases and J gave up 3 bases, with 7 bases separating them.